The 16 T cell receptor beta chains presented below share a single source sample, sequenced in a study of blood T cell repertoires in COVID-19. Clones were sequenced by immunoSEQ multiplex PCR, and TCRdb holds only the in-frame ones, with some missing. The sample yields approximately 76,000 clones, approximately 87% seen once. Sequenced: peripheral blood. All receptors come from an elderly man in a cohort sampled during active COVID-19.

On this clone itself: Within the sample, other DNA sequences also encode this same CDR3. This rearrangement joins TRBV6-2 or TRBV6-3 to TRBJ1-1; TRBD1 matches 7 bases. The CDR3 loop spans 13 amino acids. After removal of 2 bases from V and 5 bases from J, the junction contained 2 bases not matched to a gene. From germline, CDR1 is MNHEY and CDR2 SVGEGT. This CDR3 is CASSYARGTEAFF. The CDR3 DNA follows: TGTGCCAGCAGTTACGCCAGGGGGACTGAAGCTTTCTTT.

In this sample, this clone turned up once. Here the CDR3 DNA reads TGTGCCAGCAGCGTTCAAGGTAGAGGTGAAAAACTGTTTTTT. This codes for CASSVQGRGEKLFF. The rearrangement links TRBV9 to TRBJ1-4; D is unclear. With 2 bases removed from V and 7 bases from J, the gap between germline ends came to 12 bases. The CDR3 totals 14 residues. CDR1 and CDR2 (germline): SGDLS, YYNGEE.

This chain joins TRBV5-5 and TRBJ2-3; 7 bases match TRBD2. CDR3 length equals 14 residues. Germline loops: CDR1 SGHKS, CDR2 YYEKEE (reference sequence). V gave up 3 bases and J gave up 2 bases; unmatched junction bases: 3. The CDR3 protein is CASSSSGVTDTQYF. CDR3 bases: TGTGCCAGCAGCTCCAGCGGGGTCACAGATACGCAGTATTTT.

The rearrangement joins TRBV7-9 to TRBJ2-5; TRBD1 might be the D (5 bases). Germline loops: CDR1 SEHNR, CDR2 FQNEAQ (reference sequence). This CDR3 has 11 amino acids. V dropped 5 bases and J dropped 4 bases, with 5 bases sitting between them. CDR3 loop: CASSGAETQYF. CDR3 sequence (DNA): TGTGCCAGCAGCGGGGCAGAGACCCAGTACTTC.

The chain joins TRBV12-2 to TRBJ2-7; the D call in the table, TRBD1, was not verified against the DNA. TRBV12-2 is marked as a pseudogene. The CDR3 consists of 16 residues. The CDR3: CASRLVVQGFGYEQYV. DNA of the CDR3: TGTGCAAGTCGCTTAGTGGTGCAGGGGTTTGGATACGAGCAGTACGTC.

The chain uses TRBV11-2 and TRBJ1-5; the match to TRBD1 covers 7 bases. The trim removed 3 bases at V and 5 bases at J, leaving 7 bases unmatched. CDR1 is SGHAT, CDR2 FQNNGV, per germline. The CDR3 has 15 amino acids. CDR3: CASSFSGGRDQPQHF. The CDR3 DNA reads TGTGCCAGCAGCTTTTCAGGGGGGCGTGATCAGCCCCAGCATTTT. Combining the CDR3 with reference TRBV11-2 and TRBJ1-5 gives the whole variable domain EAGVAQSPRYKIIEKRQSVAFWCNPISGHATLYWYQQILGQGPKLLIQFQNNGVVDDSQLPKDRFSAERLKGVDSTLKIQPAKLEDSAVYLCASSFSGGRDQPQHFGDGTRLSIL.

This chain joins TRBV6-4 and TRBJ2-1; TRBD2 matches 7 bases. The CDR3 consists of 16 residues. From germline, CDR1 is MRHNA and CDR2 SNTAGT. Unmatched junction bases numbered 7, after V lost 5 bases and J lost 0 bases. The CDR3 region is CASSIRGGSSYNEQFF. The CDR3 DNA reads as TGTGCCAGCAGTATAAGGGGCGGGAGCTCCTACAATGAGCAGTTCTTC.

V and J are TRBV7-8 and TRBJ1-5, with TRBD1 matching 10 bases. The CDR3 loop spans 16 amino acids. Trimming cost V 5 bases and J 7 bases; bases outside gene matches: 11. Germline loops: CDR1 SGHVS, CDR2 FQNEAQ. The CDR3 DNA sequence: TGTGCCAGCAGCAAAACCGACAGGGGGCGCGGGCAGCCCCAGCATTTT. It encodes CASSKTDRGRGQPQHF.

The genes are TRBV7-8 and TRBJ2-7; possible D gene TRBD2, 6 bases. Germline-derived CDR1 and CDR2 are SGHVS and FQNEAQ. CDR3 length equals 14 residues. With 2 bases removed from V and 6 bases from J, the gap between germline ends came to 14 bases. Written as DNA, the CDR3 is TGTGCCAGCAGCTTACCACTAGCTGGTTCCGAGCAGTACGTC. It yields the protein CASSLPLAGSEQYV.

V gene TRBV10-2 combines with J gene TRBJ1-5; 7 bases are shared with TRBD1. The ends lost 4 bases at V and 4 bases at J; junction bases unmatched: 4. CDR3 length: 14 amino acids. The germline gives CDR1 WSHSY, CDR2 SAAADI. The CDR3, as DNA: TGCGCCAGCAGTGCTGACAGGGTGAATCAGCCCCAGCATTTT. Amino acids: CASSADRVNQPQHF.

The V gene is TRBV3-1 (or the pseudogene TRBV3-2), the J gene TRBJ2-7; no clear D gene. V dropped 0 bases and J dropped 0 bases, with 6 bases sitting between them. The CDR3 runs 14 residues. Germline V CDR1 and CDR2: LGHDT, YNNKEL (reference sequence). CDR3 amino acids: CASSQDALSYEQYF. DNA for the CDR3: TGTGCCAGCAGCCAAGATGCGCTCTCCTACGAGCAGTACTTC.

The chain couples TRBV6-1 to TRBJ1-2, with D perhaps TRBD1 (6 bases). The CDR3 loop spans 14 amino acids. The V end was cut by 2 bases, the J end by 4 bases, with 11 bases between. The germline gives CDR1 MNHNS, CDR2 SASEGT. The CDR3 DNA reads TGTGCCAGCAGTGAAATAGGGGGAGTCTATGGCTACACCTTC. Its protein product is CASSEIGGVYGYTF.

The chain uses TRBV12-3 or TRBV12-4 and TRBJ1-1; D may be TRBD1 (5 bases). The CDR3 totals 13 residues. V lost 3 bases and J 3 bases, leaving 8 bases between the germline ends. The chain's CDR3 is CASSFGAYTEAFF. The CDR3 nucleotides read TGTGCCAGCAGTTTTGGGGCCTACACTGAAGCTTTCTTT.

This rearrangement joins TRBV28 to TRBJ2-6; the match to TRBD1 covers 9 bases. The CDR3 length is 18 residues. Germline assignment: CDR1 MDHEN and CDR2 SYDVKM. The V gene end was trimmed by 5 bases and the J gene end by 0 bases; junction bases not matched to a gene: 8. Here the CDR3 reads CASSPSGTGFSGANVLTF. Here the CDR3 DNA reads TGTGCCAGCAGTCCCTCCGGGACAGGGTTCTCTGGGGCCAACGTCCTGACTTTC.

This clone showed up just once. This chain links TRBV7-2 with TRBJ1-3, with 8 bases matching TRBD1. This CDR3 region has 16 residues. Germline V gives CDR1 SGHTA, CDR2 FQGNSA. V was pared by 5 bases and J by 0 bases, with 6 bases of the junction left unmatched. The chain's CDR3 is CASSQQGAFSGNTIYF. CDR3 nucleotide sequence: TGTGCCAGCAGCCAGCAGGGGGCTTTCTCTGGAAACACCATATATTTT.

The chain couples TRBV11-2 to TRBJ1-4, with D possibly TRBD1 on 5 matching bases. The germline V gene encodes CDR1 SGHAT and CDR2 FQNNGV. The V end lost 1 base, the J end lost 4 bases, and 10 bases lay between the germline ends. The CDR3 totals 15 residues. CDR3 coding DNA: TGTGCCAGCAGCTTAGGCCAGGGCCATAATGAAAAACTGTTTTTT. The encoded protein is CASSLGQGHNEKLFF.